The 30 T cell receptor beta chains below were found in one sample sequenced in a study of immune characterization of retroperitoneal liposarcoma. TCRdb re-called the PCR reads with MiXCR, one entry per CDR3 protein. The repertoire consists of more than 9,000 distinct CDR3 sequences, with roughly 28% occurring once and the leading ten covering approximately 20%. The sample taken for sequencing was blood. These receptors came from a male donor with retroperitoneal liposarcoma.

The V call is TRBV6-5, the J call TRBJ2-4, with D hard to call. This CDR3 region has 14 residues. Germline V gene data show CDR1 as MNHEY and CDR2 as SVGAGI. V was cut by 5 bases and J by 1 base, with 9 bases left in between. This chain's CDR3 is CASSPGIAKNIQYF. The CDR3 region has the DNA TGTGCCAGCAGTCCCGGTATTGCCAAAAACATTCAGTACTTC.

The chain carries TRBV6-1 and TRBJ1-2; no definite D call. Germline V gene data show CDR1 as MNHNS and CDR2 as SASEGT. This CDR3 contains 15 residues. The V gene lost 8 bases and the J gene lost 3 bases, with 19 bases spanning the gap. CDR3 sequence reads: CASSLRDPWDYGYTF. CDR3 DNA sequence: TGTGCCAGCTCCTTACGGGATCCCTGGGACTATGGCTACACCTTC.

This clonotype ranks as medium-sized (0.01 to 0.1%). V gene TRBV6-1 combines with J gene TRBJ2-3, with 7 bases that match TRBD1. Germline assignment: CDR1 MNHNS and CDR2 SASEGT. The CDR3 covers 15 residues. With V trimmed by 2 bases and J by 5 bases, 7 bases remained unmatched. The CDR3 coding sequence is TGTGCCAGCAGTGAATTTGACAGGGTGGGAGATACGCAGTATTTT. Protein sequence: CASSEFDRVGDTQYF.

CDR3 DNA: TGTGCCAGCAGTGTATCCGGGACAGGCTTTGCGCAGTTCTTC. As protein: CASSVSGTGFAQFF. V is TRBV6-1 and J is TRBJ2-1; 8 nucleotides line up with TRBD1. J gave up 12 bases and V 4 bases, and 11 bases lay outside the gene matches. The CDR3 contains 14 residues. The germline gives CDR1 MNHNS, CDR2 SASEGT.

The CDR3 region is CASSPGITGGRRSQETQYF. The DNA for the CDR3 is TGTGCCAGCAGTCCCGGGATCACGGGGGGCCGGAGGAGCCAAGAGACCCAGTACTTC. The V call is TRBV27, the J call TRBJ2-1, with D possibly matching TRBD2 (7 bases). With the DNA end fitting TRBJ2-5 better, the J assignment may be wrong. This CDR3 region has 19 residues. In germline, CDR1 is MNHEY, CDR2 SMNVEV (reference sequence).

This clonotype was counted many times. The rearrangement uses TRBV6-1 and TRBJ1-1, with no clear D. Trimming left V 5 bases short and J 1 base short, with 5 bases between. CDR3 length: 12 amino acids. Germline-derived CDR1 and CDR2 are MNHNS and SASEGT. This CDR3 is CASSSWNTEAFF. The CDR3 DNA reads TGTGCCAGCAGTTCATGGAACACTGAAGCTTTCTTT.

J is TRBJ2-3 and V is TRBV6-5; 11 bases are a match to TRBD2. The CDR3 has 16 amino acids. Trimming cost V 8 bases and J 2 bases; bases outside gene matches: 9. Germline CDR1 and CDR2: MNHEY and SVGAGI. CDR3 nucleotide sequence: TGTGCCAGCTCCACTAGCGGGGGCCGGGTCACAGATACGCAGTATTTT. It encodes CASSTSGGRVTDTQYF.

This sequence joins TRBV6-6 and TRBJ2-3; 9 positions agree with TRBD1. V was clipped by 5 bases and J by 3 bases; unmatched bases: 3. Germline CDR1 and CDR2: MNHNY and SVGAGI (reference sequence). The CDR3 length is 14 residues. CDR3 sequence reads: CASSLGQGTDTQYF. The CDR3 DNA follows: TGTGCCAGCAGTCTCGGACAGGGGACAGATACGCAGTATTTT.

This clonotype appeared many times. This may arise from a read error, as a much more abundant clone is one base away. The CDR3 spells CASSFNPGLNEQYF. CDR3 DNA sequence: TGCGCCAGCAGCTTTAACCCGGGTCTCAATGAGCAGTACTTC. The J gene is TRBJ2-5, the V gene TRBV5-1; no clear D. The CDR3 contains 14 residues. The V end was cut by 2 bases, the J end by 11 bases, with 19 bases between. Germline-derived CDR1 and CDR2 are SGHRS and YFSETQ.

This clonotype was seen a handful of times. This chain uses TRBV4-1 with TRBJ1-5; possible D gene TRBD1, 6 bases. V was pared by 0 bases and J by 6 bases, with 12 bases between. CDR1 and CDR2 from the germline V gene are MGHRA and YSYEKL. This CDR3 spans 15 amino acids. Here the CDR3 reads CASSQDIRGGQPQHF. CDR3 nucleotides: TGCGCCAGCAGCCAAGATATCAGGGGTGGTCAGCCCCAGCATTTT.

This clonotype was counted ten times or more. The V gene is TRBV12-3 or TRBV12-4, the J gene TRBJ2-5; D uncertain. This CDR3 is 14 amino acids long. Trimming took 3 bases from V and 11 from J, leaving 19 bases between them. CDR3 loop: CASSFWGTYNEQYF. CDR3 in DNA: TGTGCCAGCAGTTTTTGGGGAACCTACAATGAGCAGTACTTC.

This clonotype was seen at least ten times. The rearrangement joins TRBV6-1 to TRBJ1-5, with D perhaps TRBD1 (6 bases). V dropped 2 bases and J dropped 5 bases, with 10 bases sitting between them. Germline-derived CDR1 and CDR2 are MNHNS and SASEGT. The CDR3 runs 14 residues. CDR3 DNA: TGTGCCAGCAGTGAAATCAGGGGAGATCAGCCCCAGCATTTT. As protein: CASSEIRGDQPQHF.

This clonotype was counted only a few times. This may be a read error: a much more frequent sequence differs by one nucleotide. This chain links TRBV7-3 with TRBJ2-5; 11 nucleotides align to TRBD2. Germline V gives CDR1 SGHTA, CDR2 FQGTGA. The ends lost 5 bases at V and 11 bases at J; junction bases unmatched: 10. This CDR3 is 14 amino acids long. The CDR3 here is CASSRLAGSNEQYF. The DNA of the CDR3 is TGTGCCAGCAGCCGACTAGCGGGGAGCAATGAGCAGTACTTC.

This clonotype occurred many times. This chain connects TRBV6-6 to TRBJ2-7; tentatively, D is TRBD1 or TRBD2 (5 bases each). CDR3 length equals 14 residues. The germline CDR1 and CDR2 sequences are MNHNY and SVGAGI (reference sequence). Trimming shortened V by 8 bases and J by 0 bases, and 14 bases separated the two germline ends. Here the CDR3 DNA reads TGTGCCAGCCGAGGGACGGTGAGCTCCTACGAGCAGTACTTC. Translation: CASRGTVSSYEQYF.

The V call is TRBV27, the J call TRBJ2-6, with D uncertain. The CDR3 is 15 amino acids. Germline V gene sequence: CDR1 MNHEY, CDR2 SMNVEV (reference sequence). V shed 5 bases and J shed 1 base, with 9 bases lying between them. The CDR3 region is CASSAQGSGANVLTF. The DNA of the CDR3 is TGTGCCAGCAGTGCGCAAGGGTCTGGGGCCAACGTCCTGACTTTC. The full variable domain, rest sourced from reference TRBV27 and TRBJ2-6, is EAQVTQNPRYLITVTGKKLTVTCSQNMNHEYMSWYRQDPGLGLRQIYYSMNVEVTDKGDVPEGYKVSRKEKRNFPLILESPSPNQTSLYFCASSAQGSGANVLTFGAGSRLTVL.

This clonotype was counted ten times or more. The chain couples TRBV6-1 to TRBJ2-3; TRBD2 matches at 11 bases. The CDR3 is 15 amino acids. V shed 9 bases, J shed 3 bases, and the junction held 8 bases outside the gene matches. CDR1 is MNHNS, CDR2 SASEGT, per germline. The CDR3 DNA sequence: TGTGCCAGTAACCTTAGCGGGGGGGGGACAGATACGCAGTATTTT. Amino acids: CASNLSGGGTDTQYF.

This clonotype was counted only a few times. V and J are TRBV6-1 and TRBJ2-1; 13 nucleotides line up with TRBD2. Germline-derived CDR1 and CDR2 are MNHNS and SASEGT. Trimming cost V 10 bases and J 7 bases; bases outside gene matches: 10. The CDR3 is made up of 15 amino acids. For the CDR3, the DNA is TGTGCCACCTCAAGGGGGACTAGCGGGGCTAATGAGCAGTTCTTC. Its protein product is CATSRGTSGANEQFF.

This clonotype was counted ten times or more. CDR3 sequence reads: CASSTGRQGPLTNEKLFF. CDR3 sequence (DNA): TGTGCCAGCAGCACTGGAAGACAGGGCCCCTTAACCAATGAAAAACTGTTTTTT. V gene TRBV6-1 combines with J gene TRBJ1-4; 7 nucleotides line up with TRBD1. V shed 6 bases, J shed 5 bases, and the junction held 18 bases outside the gene matches. This CDR3 is 18 amino acids long. CDR1 is MNHNS and CDR2 is SASEGT in the germline V gene.

This clonotype has a handful of counts. The gene calls are TRBV6-4 and TRBJ2-3; TRBD1 is a possible D gene (5 bases). CDR1 and CDR2 from the germline V gene are MRHNA and SNTAGT. The CDR3 runs to 13 residues. Trimming removed 9 bases from V and 2 bases from J, with 12 bases in between. The CDR3 DNA reads as TGTGCCAGGCCCCAGGGATCCACAGATACGCAGTATTTT. It translates to CARPQGSTDTQYF.

This clonotype was detected only a few times. The chain links TRBV5-6 to TRBJ2-1; the D gene is possibly TRBD2 (6 bases). CDR3 length equals 17 residues. Germline values: CDR1 SGHDT, CDR2 YYEEEE. V lost 2 bases to trimming and J lost 0 bases, with 15 bases between them. The CDR3 DNA sequence: TGTGCCAGCAGCTTCATTGGAGGGCTGAGCTCCTACAATGAGCAGTTCTTC. It is translated as CASSFIGGLSSYNEQFF.

This chain connects TRBV6-1 to TRBJ2-3; a weak D match, TRBD1 (7 bases). The J call is uncertain, as TRBJ2-5 better fits the DNA end. The CDR3 length is 14 residues. Looked up from germline, CDR1 is MNHNS and CDR2 is SASEGT. In nucleotides, the CDR3 is TGTGCCAGCAGTGCCTGGGCAGGGGGGGAGACCCAGTACTTC. It encodes CASSAWAGGETQYF.

This clonotype is a singleton in its sample. J is TRBJ1-5 and V is TRBV6-8; 8 nucleotides agree with TRBD1. The CDR3 has 15 residues. Per germline, CDR1 MNHGY and CDR2 SAAAGT. V dropped 6 bases and J dropped 5; count of bases not matched to a gene: 9. CDR3 nucleotide sequence: TGTGCCAGCAGAGAATGGACAGGGTGGGATCAGCCCCAGCATTTT. Amino acids: CASREWTGWDQPQHF.

This clonotype is termed medium-sized. A read error may be the cause here, since a much bigger clone is one base away. The V call is TRBV27, the J call TRBJ2-1; 11 nucleotides line up with TRBD1. The CDR3 totals 15 residues. V was pared by 9 bases and J by 13 bases, with 17 bases of the junction left unmatched. Germline CDR1 is MNHEY and CDR2 is SMNVEV (reference sequence). This CDR3 is CASWGQGGGRETQFF. The CDR3 DNA is TGTGCCAGTTGGGGACAGGGGGGCGGAAGAGAGACCCAGTTCTTC.

By sample fraction, this clonotype is medium-sized. The V gene is TRBV6-1, the J gene TRBJ2-1, with D unclear. Trimming pared 3 bases from V and 13 bases from J, leaving 13 bases between. The germline V gene encodes CDR1 MNHNS and CDR2 SASEGT. This CDR3 spans 12 amino acids. The CDR3, as DNA: TGTGCCAGCAGTGACAGCCAAGAGACCCAGTTCTTC. Protein sequence: CASSDSQETQFF.

The sample holds many counts of this clonotype. The rearrangement uses TRBV10-2 and TRBJ2-5; D uncertain. The CDR3 contains 14 residues. Trimming shortened V by 6 bases and J by 5 bases, and 16 bases separated the two germline ends. Germline V gene data show CDR1 as WSHSY and CDR2 as SAAADI. The chain's CDR3 is CASSDIGVGETQYF. The CDR3 nucleotides read TGCGCCAGCAGCGATATTGGCGTAGGTGAGACCCAGTACTTC.

This clonotype appeared many times. This chain uses TRBV6-5 with TRBJ1-2; unclear D gene. Trimming pared 0 bases from V and 8 bases from J, leaving 16 bases between. There are 15 residues in the CDR3. Germline lookup yields CDR1 MNHEY and CDR2 SVGAGI. The CDR3 sequence: CASSYSGAGSEGYTF. CDR3 DNA sequence: TGTGCCAGCAGTTACTCAGGAGCGGGGAGTGAGGGCTACACCTTC.

This clonotype occurred a few times. The chain recombines TRBV4-1 with TRBJ2-2; D is unclear. The germline V gene has CDR1 MGHRA and CDR2 YSYEKL. Deletions cut 0 bases from V and 5 bases from J, with 7 bases between. The CDR3 has 14 residues. The CDR3: CASSQEWVTGELFF. DNA of the CDR3: TGCGCCAGCAGCCAAGAATGGGTTACCGGGGAGCTGTTTTTT.

This clonotype has at least ten counts. The chain employs TRBV7-6 and TRBJ2-3; perhaps TRBD1 as D (6 bases). Trimming left V 0 bases short and J 0 bases short, with 7 bases between. CDR3 length equals 15 residues. Germline V gene lookup returns CDR1 SGHVS and CDR2 FNYEAQ. This CDR3 reads CASSLAGASTDTQYF. CDR3 sequence (DNA): TGTGCCAGCAGCTTAGCGGGGGCTAGCACAGATACGCAGTATTTT.

This clonotype was counted at least ten times. The chain combines TRBV6-1 with TRBJ2-2; tentatively, D is TRBD2 (5 bases). The CDR3 is 14 amino acids. Germline loops: CDR1 MNHNS, CDR2 SASEGT. Trimming removed 4 bases from V and 5 bases from J, with 11 bases in between. DNA of the CDR3: TGTGCCAGCAGTGTGGGCCGACTAACCGGGGAGCTGTTTTTT. Its translation: CASSVGRLTGELFF.

The chain is built from TRBV12-3 or TRBV12-4 and TRBJ1-4; tentative D call: TRBD1 (6 bases). The CDR3 extends over 14 amino acids. V was clipped by 6 bases and J by 8 bases, with 16 bases between them. The CDR3 bases are TGTGCCAGCAGCCGTAACAGGGAACACGAAAAACTGTTTTTT. Its translation is CASSRNREHEKLFF.